This TCR beta chain was captured in a study of T cell responses to AZD1222 COVID-19 vaccine. The repertoire was sequenced with immunoSEQ multiplex PCR; TCRdb's copy has only in-frame clones and lacks some. The data contain 110,000 or so clones, 86% of them seen just once; the ten biggest clones take up over 3%. Findings of the study overall: Spike-specific TCR depth and breadth grew after two AZD1222 doses.

The CDR3 is 11 amino acids. V was pared by 5 bases and J by 8 bases, with 10 bases between. From germline, CDR1 is GTSNPN and CDR2 SVGIG (reference sequence). Notes on this clone: The antigen remains unidentified.

The specimen was peripheral blood, collected on day 0 of AZD1222 vaccination. The chain uses TRBV30 and TRBJ1-3, with a possible D match to TRBD1 (6 bases). This TCR was sampled from an adult in good health. DNA of the CDR3: TGTGCCTGGCTTCAGGGGCACACCATATATTTT. Residues: CAWLQGHTIYF.